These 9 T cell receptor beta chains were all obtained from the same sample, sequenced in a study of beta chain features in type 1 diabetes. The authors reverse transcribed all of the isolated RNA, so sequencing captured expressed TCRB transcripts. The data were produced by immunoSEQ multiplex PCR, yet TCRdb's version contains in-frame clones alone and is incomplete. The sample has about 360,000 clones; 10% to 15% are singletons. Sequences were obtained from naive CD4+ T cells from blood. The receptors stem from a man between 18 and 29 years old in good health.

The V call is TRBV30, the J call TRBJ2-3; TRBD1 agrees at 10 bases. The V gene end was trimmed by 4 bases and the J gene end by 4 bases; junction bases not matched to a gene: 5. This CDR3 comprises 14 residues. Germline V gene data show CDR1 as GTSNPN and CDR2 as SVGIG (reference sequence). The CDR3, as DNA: TGTGCCTGGAATACAGGGACAGGGGCAGATACGCAGTATTTT. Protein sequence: CAWNTGTGADTQYF.

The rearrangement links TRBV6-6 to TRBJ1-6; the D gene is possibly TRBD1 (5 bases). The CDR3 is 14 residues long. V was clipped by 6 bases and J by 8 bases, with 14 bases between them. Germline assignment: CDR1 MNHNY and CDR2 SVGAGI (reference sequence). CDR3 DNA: TGTGCCAGCAGCCCCTTATCACAGGATTCACCCCTCCACTTT. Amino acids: CASSPLSQDSPLHF.

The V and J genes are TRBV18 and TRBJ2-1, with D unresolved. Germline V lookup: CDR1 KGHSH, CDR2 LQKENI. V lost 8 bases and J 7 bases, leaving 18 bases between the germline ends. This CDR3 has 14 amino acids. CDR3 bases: TGTGCCAGCACCCAAACCGACATAAGGAATGAGCAGTTCTTC. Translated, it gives CASTQTDIRNEQFF. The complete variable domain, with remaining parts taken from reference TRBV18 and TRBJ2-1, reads NAGVMQNPRHLVRRRGQEARLRCSPMKGHSHVYWYRQLPEEGLKFMVYLQKENIIDESGMPKERFSAEFPKEGPSILRIQQVVRGDSAAYFCASTQTDIRNEQFFGPGTRLTVL.

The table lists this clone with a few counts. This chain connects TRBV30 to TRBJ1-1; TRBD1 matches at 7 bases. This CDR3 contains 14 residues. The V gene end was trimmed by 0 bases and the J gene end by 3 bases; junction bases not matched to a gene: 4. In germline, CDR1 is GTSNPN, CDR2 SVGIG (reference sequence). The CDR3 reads CAWSVQGWDTEAFF. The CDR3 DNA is TGTGCCTGGAGTGTACAGGGGTGGGACACTGAAGCTTTCTTT.

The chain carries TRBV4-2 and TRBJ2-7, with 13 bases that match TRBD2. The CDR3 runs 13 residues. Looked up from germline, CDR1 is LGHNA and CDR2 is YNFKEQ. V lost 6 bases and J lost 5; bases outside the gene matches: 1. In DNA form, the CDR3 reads TGTGCCAGCAGAGGGACTAGCGGGAACGAGCAGTACTTC. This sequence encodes CASRGTSGNEQYF.

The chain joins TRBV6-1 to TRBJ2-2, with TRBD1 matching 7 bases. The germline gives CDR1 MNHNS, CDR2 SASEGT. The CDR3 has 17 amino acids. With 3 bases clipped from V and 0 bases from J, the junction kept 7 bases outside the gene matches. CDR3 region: CASSDEGQPTNTGELFF. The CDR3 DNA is TGTGCCAGCAGTGACGAGGGACAGCCCACGAACACCGGGGAGCTGTTTTTT.

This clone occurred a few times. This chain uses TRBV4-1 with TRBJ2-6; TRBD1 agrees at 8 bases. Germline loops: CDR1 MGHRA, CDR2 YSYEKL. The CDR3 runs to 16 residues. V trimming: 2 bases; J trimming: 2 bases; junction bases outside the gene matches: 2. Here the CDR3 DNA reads TGCGCCAGCAGCCAATGGACAGGGACTGGGGCCAACGTCCTGACTTTC. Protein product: CASSQWTGTGANVLTF.

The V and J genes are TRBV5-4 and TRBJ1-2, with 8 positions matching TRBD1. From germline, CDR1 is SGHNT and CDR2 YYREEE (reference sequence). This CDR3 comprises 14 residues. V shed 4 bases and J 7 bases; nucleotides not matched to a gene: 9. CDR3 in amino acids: CASSIWTGTGGYTF. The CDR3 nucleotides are TGTGCCAGCAGCATCTGGACAGGGACGGGTGGCTACACCTTC.

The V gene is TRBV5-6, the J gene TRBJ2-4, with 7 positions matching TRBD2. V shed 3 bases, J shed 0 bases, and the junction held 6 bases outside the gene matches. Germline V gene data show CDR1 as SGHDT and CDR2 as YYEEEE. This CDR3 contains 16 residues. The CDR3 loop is CASSSRGGIAKNIQYF. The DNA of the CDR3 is TGTGCCAGCAGCTCTCGGGGAGGGATAGCCAAAAACATTCAGTACTTC.